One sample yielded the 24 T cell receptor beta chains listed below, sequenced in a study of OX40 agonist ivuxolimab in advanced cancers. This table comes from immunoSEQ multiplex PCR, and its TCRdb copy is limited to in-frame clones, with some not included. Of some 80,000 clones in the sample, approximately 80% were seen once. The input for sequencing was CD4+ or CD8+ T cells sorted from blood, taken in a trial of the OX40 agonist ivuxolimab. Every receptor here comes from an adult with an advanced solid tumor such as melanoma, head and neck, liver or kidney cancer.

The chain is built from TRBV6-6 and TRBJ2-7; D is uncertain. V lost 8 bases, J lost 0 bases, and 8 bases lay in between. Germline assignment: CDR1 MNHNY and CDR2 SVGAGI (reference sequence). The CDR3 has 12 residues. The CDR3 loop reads CASGTGSYEQYV. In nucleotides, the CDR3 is TGTGCCAGCGGAACCGGCTCCTACGAGCAGTACGTC.

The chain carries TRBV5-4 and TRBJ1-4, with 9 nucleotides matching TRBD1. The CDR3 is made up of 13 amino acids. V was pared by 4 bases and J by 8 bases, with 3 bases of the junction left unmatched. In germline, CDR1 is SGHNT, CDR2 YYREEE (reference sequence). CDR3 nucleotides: TGTGCCAGCAGCGAGGACAGGGGAGAAAAACTGTTTTTT. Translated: CASSEDRGEKLFF. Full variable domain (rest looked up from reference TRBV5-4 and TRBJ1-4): ETGVTQSPTHLIKTRGQQVTLRCSSQSGHNTVSWYQQALGQGPQFIFQYYREEENGRGNFPPRFSGLQFPNYSSELNVNALELDDSALYLCASSEDRGEKLFFGSGTQLSVL.

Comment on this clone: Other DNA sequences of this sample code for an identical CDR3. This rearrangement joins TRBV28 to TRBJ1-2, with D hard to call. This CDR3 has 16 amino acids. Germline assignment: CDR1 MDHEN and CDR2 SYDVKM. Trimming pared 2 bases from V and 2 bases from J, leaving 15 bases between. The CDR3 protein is CASSLSWVSRNYGYTF. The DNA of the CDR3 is TGTGCCAGCAGTTTAAGCTGGGTGTCCCGGAACTATGGCTACACCTTC.

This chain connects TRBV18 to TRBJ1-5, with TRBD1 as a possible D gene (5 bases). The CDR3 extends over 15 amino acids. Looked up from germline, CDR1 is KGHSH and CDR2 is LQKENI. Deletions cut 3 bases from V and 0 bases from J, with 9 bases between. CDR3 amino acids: CASSPLQDSNQPQHF. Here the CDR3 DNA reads TGTGCCAGCTCACCGCTACAGGATAGCAATCAGCCCCAGCATTTT.

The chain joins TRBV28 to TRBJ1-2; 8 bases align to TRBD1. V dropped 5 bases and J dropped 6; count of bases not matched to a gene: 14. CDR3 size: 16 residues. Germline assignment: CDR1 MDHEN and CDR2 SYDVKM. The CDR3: CASSDLTDRAKDGYTF. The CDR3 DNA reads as TGTGCCAGCAGTGACCTCACGGACAGGGCAAAGGATGGCTACACCTTC.

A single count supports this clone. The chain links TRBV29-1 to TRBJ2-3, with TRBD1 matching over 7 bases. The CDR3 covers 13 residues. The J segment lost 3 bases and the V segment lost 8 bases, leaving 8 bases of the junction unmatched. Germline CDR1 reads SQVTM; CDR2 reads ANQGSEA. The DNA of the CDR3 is TGCAGCTCCACAGGGGCGAGAACAGATACGCAGTATTTT. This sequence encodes CSSTGARTDTQYF.

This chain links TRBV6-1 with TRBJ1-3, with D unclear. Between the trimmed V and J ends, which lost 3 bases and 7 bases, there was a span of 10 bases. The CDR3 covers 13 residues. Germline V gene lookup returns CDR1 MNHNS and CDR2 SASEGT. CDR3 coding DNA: TGTGCCAGCAGTGATGCCCCCCGGAACACCATATATTTT. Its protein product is CASSDAPRNTIYF.

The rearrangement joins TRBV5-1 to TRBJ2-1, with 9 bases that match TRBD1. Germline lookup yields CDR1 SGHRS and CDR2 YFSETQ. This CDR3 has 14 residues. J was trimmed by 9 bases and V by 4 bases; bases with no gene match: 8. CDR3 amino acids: CASSQTGGTGEQFF. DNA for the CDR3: TGCGCCAGCAGCCAGACAGGGGGGACGGGTGAGCAGTTCTTC. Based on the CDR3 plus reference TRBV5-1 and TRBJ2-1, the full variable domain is KAGVTQTPRYLIKTRGQQVTLSCSPISGHRSVSWYQQTPGQGLQFLFEYFSETQRNKGNFPGRFSGRQFSNSRSEMNVSTLELGDSALYLCASSQTGGTGEQFFGPGTRLTVL.

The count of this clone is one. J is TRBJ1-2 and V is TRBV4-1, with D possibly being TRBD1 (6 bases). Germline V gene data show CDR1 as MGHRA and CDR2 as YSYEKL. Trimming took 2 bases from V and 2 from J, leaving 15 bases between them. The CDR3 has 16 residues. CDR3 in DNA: TGCGCCAGCAGCCAAACAGGGTCGTCATCCAACTATGGCTACACCTTC. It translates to CASSQTGSSSNYGYTF.

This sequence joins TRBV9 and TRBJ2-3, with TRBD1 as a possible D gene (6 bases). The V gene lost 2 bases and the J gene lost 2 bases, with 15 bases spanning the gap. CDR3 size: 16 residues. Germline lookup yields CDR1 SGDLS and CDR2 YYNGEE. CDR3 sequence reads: CASSVAQQGYTDTQYF. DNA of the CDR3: TGTGCCAGCAGCGTGGCCCAACAGGGATACACAGATACGCAGTATTTT.

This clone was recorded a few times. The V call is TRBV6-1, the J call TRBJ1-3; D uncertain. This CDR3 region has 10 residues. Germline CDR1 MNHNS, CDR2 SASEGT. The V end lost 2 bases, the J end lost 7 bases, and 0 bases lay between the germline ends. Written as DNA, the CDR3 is TGTGCCAGCAGTGAAAACACCATATATTTT. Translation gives CASSENTIYF.

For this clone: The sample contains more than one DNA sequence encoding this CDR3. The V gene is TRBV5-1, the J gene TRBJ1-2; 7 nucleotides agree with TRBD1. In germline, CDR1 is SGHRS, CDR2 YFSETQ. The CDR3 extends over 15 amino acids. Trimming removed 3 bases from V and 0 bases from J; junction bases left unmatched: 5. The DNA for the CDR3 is TGCGCCAGCAGCTCCCCCGACAGGGCTAACTATGGCTACACCTTC. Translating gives CASSSPDRANYGYTF.

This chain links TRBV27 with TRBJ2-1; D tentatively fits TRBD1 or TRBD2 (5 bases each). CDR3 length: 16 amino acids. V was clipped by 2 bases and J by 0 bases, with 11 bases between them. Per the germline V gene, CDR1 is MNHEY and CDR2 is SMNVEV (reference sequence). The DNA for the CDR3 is TGTGCCAGCAGTTTAGAGGGGATACCCTCCTACAATGAGCAGTTCTTC. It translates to CASSLEGIPSYNEQFF.

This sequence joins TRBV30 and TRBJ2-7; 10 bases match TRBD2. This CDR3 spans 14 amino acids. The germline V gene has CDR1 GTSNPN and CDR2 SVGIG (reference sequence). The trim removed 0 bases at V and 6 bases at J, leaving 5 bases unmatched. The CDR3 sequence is CAWSVPGLASEQYF. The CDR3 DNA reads TGTGCCTGGAGTGTGCCGGGACTAGCGTCCGAGCAGTACTTC.

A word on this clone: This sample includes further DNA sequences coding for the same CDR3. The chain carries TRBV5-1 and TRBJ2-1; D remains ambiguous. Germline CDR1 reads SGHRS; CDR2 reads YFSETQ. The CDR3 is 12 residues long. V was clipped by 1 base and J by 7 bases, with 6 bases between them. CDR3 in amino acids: CASSLLGNEQFF. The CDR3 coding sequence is TGCGCCAGCAGCTTGTTGGGGAATGAGCAGTTCTTC. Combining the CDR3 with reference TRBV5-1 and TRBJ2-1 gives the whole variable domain KAGVTQTPRYLIKTRGQQVTLSCSPISGHRSVSWYQQTPGQGLQFLFEYFSETQRNKGNFPGRFSGRQFSNSRSEMNVSTLELGDSALYLCASSLLGNEQFFGPGTRLTVL.

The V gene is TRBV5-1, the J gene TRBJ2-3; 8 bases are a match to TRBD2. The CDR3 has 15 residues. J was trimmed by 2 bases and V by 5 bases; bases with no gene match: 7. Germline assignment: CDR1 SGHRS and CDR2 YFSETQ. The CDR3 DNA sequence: TGCGCCAGCAGTTGGGGCGGGGGGACCACAGATACGCAGTATTTT. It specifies CASSWGGGTTDTQYF.

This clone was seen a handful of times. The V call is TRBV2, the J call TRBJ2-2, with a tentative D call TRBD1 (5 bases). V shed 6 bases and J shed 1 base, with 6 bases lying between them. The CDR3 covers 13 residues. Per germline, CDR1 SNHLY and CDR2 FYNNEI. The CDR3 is CASRGENTGELFF. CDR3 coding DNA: TGTGCCAGCAGAGGGGAGAACACCGGGGAGCTGTTTTTT.

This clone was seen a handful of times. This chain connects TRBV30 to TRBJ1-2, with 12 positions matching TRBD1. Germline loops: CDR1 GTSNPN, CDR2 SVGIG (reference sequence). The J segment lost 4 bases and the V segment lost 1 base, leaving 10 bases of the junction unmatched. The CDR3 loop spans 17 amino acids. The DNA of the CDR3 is TGTGCCTGGAGTGCACCCAAGGGACAGGGGGCGTCCTATGGCTACACCTTC. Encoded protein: CAWSAPKGQGASYGYTF.

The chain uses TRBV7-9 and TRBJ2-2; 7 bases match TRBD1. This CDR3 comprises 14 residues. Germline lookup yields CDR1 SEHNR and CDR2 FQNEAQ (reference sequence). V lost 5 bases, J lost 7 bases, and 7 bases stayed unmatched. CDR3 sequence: CASSIRQGGGELFF. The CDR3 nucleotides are TGTGCCAGCAGCATTAGACAGGGCGGCGGGGAGCTGTTTTTT.

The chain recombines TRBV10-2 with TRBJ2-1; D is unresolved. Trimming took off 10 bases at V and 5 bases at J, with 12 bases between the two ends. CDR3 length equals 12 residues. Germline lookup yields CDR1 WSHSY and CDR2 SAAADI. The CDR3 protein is CATSRSNNEQFF. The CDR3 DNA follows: TGCGCCACCAGCCGGTCCAACAATGAGCAGTTCTTC.

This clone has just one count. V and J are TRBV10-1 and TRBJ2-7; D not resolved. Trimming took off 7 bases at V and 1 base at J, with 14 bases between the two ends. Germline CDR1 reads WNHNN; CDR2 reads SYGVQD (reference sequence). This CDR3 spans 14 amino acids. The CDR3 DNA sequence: TGCGCCAGCACCCTCCTGGGTTGGTCCTACGAGCAGTACTTC. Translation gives CASTLLGWSYEQYF.

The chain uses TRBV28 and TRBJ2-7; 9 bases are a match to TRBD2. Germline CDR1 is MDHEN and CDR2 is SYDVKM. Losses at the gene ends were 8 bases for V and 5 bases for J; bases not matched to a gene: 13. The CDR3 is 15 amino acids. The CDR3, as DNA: TGTGCCAGCGGCCTGGTAGCGGGAGTCTTAGACGAGCAGTACTTC. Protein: CASGLVAGVLDEQYF.

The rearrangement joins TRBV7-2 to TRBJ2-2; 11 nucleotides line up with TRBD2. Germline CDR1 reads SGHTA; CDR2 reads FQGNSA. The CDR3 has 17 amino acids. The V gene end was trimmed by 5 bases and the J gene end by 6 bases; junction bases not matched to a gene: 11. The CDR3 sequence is CASSQSGLAASAGELFF. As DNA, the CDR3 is TGTGCCAGCAGCCAGTCGGGACTAGCGGCGTCGGCCGGGGAGCTGTTTTTT. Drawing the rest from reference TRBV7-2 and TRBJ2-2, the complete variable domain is GAGVSQSPSNKVTEKGKDVELRCDPISGHTALYWYRQSLGQGLEFLIYFQGNSAPDKSGLPSDRFSAERTGGSVSTLTIQRTQQEDSAVYLCASSQSGLAASAGELFFGEGSRLTVL.

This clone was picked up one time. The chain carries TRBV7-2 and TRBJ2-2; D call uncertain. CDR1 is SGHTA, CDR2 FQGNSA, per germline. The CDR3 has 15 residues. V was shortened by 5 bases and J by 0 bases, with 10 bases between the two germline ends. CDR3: CASSPERANTGELFF. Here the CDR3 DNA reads TGTGCCAGCAGCCCGGAGCGCGCGAACACCGGGGAGCTGTTTTTT.